This paragraph covers one T cell receptor beta chain sequence. Its antigen is currently not known. Per-base qualities were not stored, and no clone one base away is much larger. Trimming takes 6 bases from V and 7 bases from J, and the germline ends sit 19 bases apart. The germline V gene (reference sequence) gives CDR1 as MNHEY and CDR2 as SMNVEV. The CDR3 holds 15 amino acids from the cysteine to the phenylalanine. CDR3 DNA is the only sequence kept; it has 45 bases, read in frame from the first base. The label giving this sample's treatment or condition can be read as: roughly nine-day PBMC culture with coronavirus spike peptide pools or control peptides (ViraFEST assay). The study used the ViraFEST assay, which expanded antigen-specific T cells with peptide pools and then identified expanded clonotypes by TCR sequencing. The convalescent patients' positive SARS-CoV-2 PCR tests were from March to December 2020, which was before the Alpha, Beta and Delta variants emerged in the United States. More than 1.5 million PBMCs per well were cultured in IMDM with roughly 5% human AB serum and approximately 10 IU/ml IL-2, plus 10 ug/ml peptide pools. On days 3 and 7, half of the culture medium was replaced with fresh IL-2-containing medium. CD4+ T cells were isolated after about nine days of culture through negative selection using the EasySep CD4+ T cell isolation kit. Ficoll-Paque Plus gradient centrifugation was used to isolate PBMCs from whole blood, and the isolated PBMCs were then either used fresh or cryopreserved at -140C. Each culture condition was generally run in triplicate wells.

This entry comes from a study of vaccination and CD4 T cells after COVID-19 (dated by TCRdb to the early 2020s). A note on the overall study: Convalescent patients had a positive SARS-CoV-2 result on nasal swab PCR, and of these patients, about ten had mild disease and one had severe disease. The convalescent cohort comprised six males and four females, including two Hispanic individuals, seven Caucasians, two Asians and one multiracial person. Participants got two doses of the Pfizer-BioNTech BNT162b2 vaccine (n=8) or two doses of the Moderna mRNA-1273 vaccine (n=2). Post-COVID blood samples from convalescent patients were collected a median of around 100 days after diagnosis, with a range of about 35 to 161 days. Post-vaccine blood samples were collected a median of about 72 days after the second vaccine dose, ranging from roughly 13 to 250 days. The cultures were stimulated with overlapping spike peptide pools from SARS-CoV-2 and from the common cold coronaviruses HCoV-NL63, HCoV-OC43 and HCoV-229E. As controls, cultures received a CEFX viral epitope pool (the positive control), an HIV-1 Nef peptide pool (the negative control), or no peptide at all. In around 9 COVID-19 convalescent patients and a handful of infection-naive healthy vaccine recipients, researchers compared the spike-specific CD4+ TCR repertoire from before mRNA vaccination with the repertoire from after. Study-wide findings and limitations: The number of convalescent patients in the study was relatively small, and the study did not examine early timepoints following natural infection. In convalescent patients, nearly all vaccine-specific clones (304 of 307) were found to be mono-reactive for SARS-CoV-2 spike rather than cross-reactive with common cold coronaviruses. Although the median number of SARS-CoV-2-reactive clonotypes went up from around 20 after infection to some 38 after vaccination, the increase was not significant. Among the post-vaccine SARS-CoV-2-reactive clones in convalescent patients, a median approximately 90% showed up only after vaccination, which suggests vaccine-specific priming.

Libraries were constructed by PCR. DNA from cultured CD4+ T cells underwent TCR sequencing with the Oncomine TCR Beta short-read assay at the Johns Hopkins FTIC core. The QIAamp micro DNA kit was used to extract genomic DNA from the cultured CD4+ T cells. The Oncomine TCR Beta libraries from cultured CD4+ T cells were pooled using unique dual indexes and then sequenced on an Illumina iSeq 100. Per the authors' processing: Non-productive sequences were removed, and CDR3s not starting with C, not ending with F or W, or shorter than 7 amino acids were discarded. Antigen-specific clonotypes were identified using the MANAFEST web application through comparison of peptide-stimulated wells with reference and other culture wells. Positive clones required FDR below 0.05, an odds ratio above 5, and productive frequency above 0.1% in at least two of three replicate wells. Clonotypes that were significantly expanded in both SARS-CoV-2 spike wells and at least one common cold coronavirus spike condition were defined as cross-reactive. CDR3 homology was assessed with Levenshtein distances (stringdist) and unrooted phylogenetic trees (ape) in R version 3.6.1. The public reads were reanalyzed by TCRdb: fastp trimming at Q25, MiXCR alignment, in-frame beta chains only. Rows with a matching CDR3 protein are joined into one entry that keeps the most common DNA and genes. TCRdb, not the authors, supplied the V and J calls. The sample includes more than 12,000 distinct CDR3 sequences, with more than 40% observed a single time. The leading ten clones occupy approximately 12% of the sample.

The sample comprised CD4+ T cells from blood, cultured in vitro. This chain is built from TRBV27 and TRBJ1-5; a tentative D call is TRBD1 (6 bases match). This clonotype was obtained from a human donor who had recovered from COVID-19. The CDR3 in this case is CASREEGRGNQPQHF. The DNA sequence is as follows: TGTGCCAGCAGGGAAGAGGGCAGGGGTAACCAGCCCCAGCATTTT.